These T cell receptor beta chains were read from a single sample in a study of shared clonotypes between healthy human individuals. Using immunoSEQ multiplex PCR, the repertoire was profiled, and TCRdb retains in-frame clones only, with some absent. The sample holds about 2 million clones; 85% to 95% are singletons and the top ten take around 0.13%. Sequenced input: naive CD4+ T cells sorted from blood. The source of these receptors is a man in his late teens or twenties in good health. CDR3s include the opening cysteine and the closing phenylalanine or tryptophan. A D gene is named only where the DNA matches it firmly. A row's size may be missing; if present it is once, few, many or a size class.

D: TRBD2; J: TRBJ2-7; V: TRBV10-3; size: once; DNA: TGTGCCATCAGTGTAACTAGCGGGGCCTACGAGCAGTACTTC; CDR3: CAISVTSGAYEQYF
D: -; J: TRBJ2-7; V: TRBV7-9; size: -; DNA: TGTGCCAGCAGTTTCAACAGCTACGAGCAGTACTTC; CDR3: CASSFNSYEQYF
D: TRBD1; J: TRBJ1-1; V: TRBV29-1; size: -; DNA: TGCAGCGTTGAGGGGACAGGGAAATTCGCTGAAGCTTTCTTT; CDR3: CSVEGTGKFAEAFF
D: TRBD1; J: TRBJ2-3; V: TRBV19; size: -; DNA: TGTGCCAGTAGACAGGGGAAGCCAGATACGCAGTATTTT; CDR3: CASRQGKPDTQYF
D: TRBD1; J: TRBJ2-2; V: TRBV5-4; size: -; DNA: TGTGCCAGCAGCGACACCGGGACAGGGTCCACCGGGGAGCTGTTTTTT; CDR3: CASSDTGTGSTGELFF
D: -; J: TRBJ1-5; V: TRBV7-9; size: -; DNA: TGTGCCAGCAGCTGGGACAGCAATCAGCCCCAGCATTTT; CDR3: CASSWDSNQPQHF
D: TRBD2; J: TRBJ2-7; V: TRBV9; size: -; DNA: TGTGCCAGCAGCGTAACCGGGGGGGCCCGGTACGAGCAGTACTTC; CDR3: CASSVTGGARYEQYF
D: TRBD1; J: TRBJ1-2; V: TRBV18; size: -; DNA: TGTGCCAGCTCCGGGACAGGTCCCCCTTATGGCTACACCTTC; CDR3: CASSGTGPPYGYTF
D: -; J: TRBJ1-5; V: TRBV27; size: -; DNA: TGTGCCAGCAGTTTCAGAGCGAACAATCAGCCCCAGCATTTT; CDR3: CASSFRANNQPQHF
D: TRBD1; J: TRBJ1-2; V: TRBV5-6; size: -; DNA: TGTGCCAGCAGCTTGCTAGGGCAGGGGGCGTTTATTGATGGCTACACCTTC; CDR3: CASSLLGQGAFIDGYTF
D: TRBD2; J: TRBJ2-3; V: TRBV9; size: -; DNA: TGTGCCAGCAGCCCCCTGGGACTAGCGGGGGGGCCAGATACGCAGTATTTT; CDR3: CASSPLGLAGGPDTQYF
D: -; J: TRBJ2-2; V: TRBV5-1; size: -; DNA: TGCGCCAGCAGCTTGGCCGTTCATCCCGGGTTCACCGGGGAGCTGTTTTTT; CDR3: CASSLAVHPGFTGELFF
D: -; J: TRBJ2-5; V: TRBV12-1; size: -; DNA: TGTGCCAGCAGCGTTGCATCGGGTGAGACCCAGTACTTC; CDR3: CASSVASGETQYF